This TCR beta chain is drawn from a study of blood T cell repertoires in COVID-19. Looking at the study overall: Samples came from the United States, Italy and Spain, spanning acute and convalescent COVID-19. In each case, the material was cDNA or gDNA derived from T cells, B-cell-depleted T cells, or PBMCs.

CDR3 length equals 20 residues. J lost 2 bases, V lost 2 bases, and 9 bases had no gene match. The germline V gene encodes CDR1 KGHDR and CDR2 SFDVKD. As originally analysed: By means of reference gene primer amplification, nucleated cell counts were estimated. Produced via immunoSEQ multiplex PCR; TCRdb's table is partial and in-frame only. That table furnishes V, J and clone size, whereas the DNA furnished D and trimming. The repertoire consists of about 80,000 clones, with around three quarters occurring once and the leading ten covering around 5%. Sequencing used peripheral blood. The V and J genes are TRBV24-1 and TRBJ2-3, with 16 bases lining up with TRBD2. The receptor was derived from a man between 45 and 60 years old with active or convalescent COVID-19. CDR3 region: CATSDSGLAGGNSYTDTQYF. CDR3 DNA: TGTGCCACCAGTGATTCGGGACTAGCGGGGGGGAACTCATACACAGATACGCAGTATTTT.